The next 16 T cell receptor beta chains were all read from a single sample in a study of identical twins. TCRdb passed the 5' RACE reads through MiXCR, listing each CDR3 protein once. The sample records hundreds of thousands of distinct CDR3 sequences, about 9.4% being singletons. Separately, the same data were catalogued under a study of yellow fever vaccine responses in identical twins.

Sequenced sample: PBMCs. These receptors all stem from a woman aged 18 to 35 in good health.

There are a few counts of this clonotype. The V gene is TRBV24-1, the J gene TRBJ2-3, with TRBD2 as a possible D gene (5 bases). The CDR3 is 15 amino acids. V dropped 3 bases and J dropped 3 bases, with 12 bases sitting between them. Germline V gene data show CDR1 as KGHDR and CDR2 as SFDVKD. The CDR3 nucleotides read TGTGCCACCAGTGATCCCCCCCCGGGAACAGATACGCAGTATTTT. As protein: CATSDPPPGTDTQYF.

This clonotype was seen more than once but under ten times. The rearrangement links TRBV4-2 to TRBJ2-2; 9 bases match TRBD1. The CDR3 runs to 14 residues. V was clipped by 4 bases and J by 7 bases; unmatched bases: 4. CDR1 is LGHNA and CDR2 is YNFKEQ in the germline V gene. CDR3 protein: CASSRDRVFGELFF. Written as DNA, the CDR3 is TGTGCCAGCAGCCGGGACAGGGTCTTCGGGGAGCTGTTTTTT.

The chain is built from TRBV11-2 and TRBJ2-5; no clear D gene. There are 13 residues in the CDR3. Per germline, CDR1 SGHAT and CDR2 FQNNGV. V shed 3 bases and J shed 2 bases, with 7 bases lying between them. The CDR3 region is CASSFRYQETQYF. The CDR3, as DNA: TGTGCCAGCAGCTTTAGGTATCAAGAGACCCAGTACTTC.

The sample holds a few counts of this clonotype. The gene calls are TRBV20-1 and TRBJ2-7; TRBD2 is a possible D gene (5 bases). The CDR3 length is 15 residues. Germline V lookup: CDR1 DFQATT, CDR2 SNEGSKA (reference sequence). V was cut by 1 base and J by 1 base, with 14 bases left in between. The CDR3 bases are TGCAGTGCTAGAGTCCCAGCGGAGAATTCCTACGAGCAGTACTTC. It encodes CSARVPAENSYEQYF.

There are a few counts of this clonotype. The chain combines TRBV9 with TRBJ2-2; 9 nucleotides agree with TRBD2. Losses at the gene ends were 3 bases for V and 7 bases for J; bases not matched to a gene: 13. Per the germline V gene, CDR1 is SGDLS and CDR2 is YYNGEE. CDR3 size: 17 residues. DNA for the CDR3: TGTGCCAGCAGCGCCCAGGGTCGCGGGGGGGCCGGCGGGGAGCTGTTTTTT. Its translation is CASSAQGRGGAGGELFF.

This clonotype came up a few times. The chain recombines TRBV2 with TRBJ2-1; 8 nucleotides match TRBD2. V was pared by 7 bases and J by 3 bases, with 5 bases of the junction left unmatched. The CDR3 consists of 14 residues. Germline-derived CDR1 and CDR2 are SNHLY and FYNNEI. The chain's CDR3 is CASTGGLGYNEQFF. The CDR3 region has the DNA TGTGCCAGCACCGGGGGACTAGGCTACAATGAGCAGTTCTTC.

J is TRBJ2-7 and V is TRBV7-9, with 7 nucleotides matching TRBD2. From germline, CDR1 is SEHNR and CDR2 FQNEAQ (reference sequence). The length of the CDR3 is 15 residues. V was pared by 5 bases and J by 2 bases, with 9 bases of the junction left unmatched. The CDR3 DNA is TGTGCCAGCAGCCCGGTCGGGGGGTTAACCTACGAGCAGTACTTC. Translating it yields CASSPVGGLTYEQYF.

J is TRBJ2-3 and V is TRBV20-1; 9 bases map to TRBD2. Germline CDR1 reads DFQATT; CDR2 reads SNEGSKA (reference sequence). The CDR3 runs to 15 residues. V was pared by 3 bases and J by 2 bases, with 6 bases of the junction left unmatched. For the CDR3, the DNA is TGCAGTGCTAGGAAATCTAGCGGGATCACAGATACGCAGTATTTT. It specifies CSARKSSGITDTQYF.

The chain has TRBV5-6 and TRBJ2-7; the match to TRBD2 covers 9 bases. The junction had 6 bases not matched to a gene; V was cut back by 2 bases and J by 3 bases. The germline gives CDR1 SGHDT, CDR2 YYEEEE. This CDR3 contains 15 residues. CDR3 DNA: TGTGCCAGCAGCTTCGCGACTAGCGGACTCTACGAGCAGTACTTC. It yields the protein CASSFATSGLYEQYF.

This rearrangement joins TRBV29-1 to TRBJ1-2, with D tentatively TRBD1 (5 bases). Trimming left V 6 bases short and J 0 bases short, with 20 bases between. This CDR3 has 16 amino acids. Germline CDR1 and CDR2: SQVTM and ANQGSEA. The CDR3 protein is CSVFGRQGRSNYGYTF. The CDR3 DNA follows: TGCAGCGTCTTCGGTCGGCAGGGAAGGTCTAACTATGGCTACACCTTC.

This clonotype was observed a handful of times. The DNA for the CDR3 is TGCGCCAGCAGCTGGGGGACGGACGCTAAGGAGCAGTACTTC. This gives the protein CASSWGTDAKEQYF. This rearrangement joins TRBV5-1 to TRBJ2-7; either TRBD1 or TRBD2 may fit D (5 bases each). V was clipped by 3 bases and J by 7 bases, with 17 bases between them. The CDR3 runs 14 residues. Germline-derived CDR1 and CDR2 are SGHRS and YFSETQ.

The chain is built from TRBV5-1 and TRBJ2-3; TRBD1 agrees at 9 bases. This CDR3 is 15 amino acids long. Trimming at V came to 1 base and at J to 4 bases, leaving 4 bases not matched to a gene. CDR1 is SGHRS and CDR2 is YFSETQ in the germline V gene. The CDR3 region is CASSLTGGHSDTQYF. The CDR3 region has the DNA TGCGCCAGCAGCTTGACAGGGGGCCACTCAGATACGCAGTATTTT.

This clonotype has only a few counts. The chain employs TRBV5-6 and TRBJ2-3; D might be TRBD1 or TRBD2, each matching 6 bases. Trimming took off 4 bases at V and 4 bases at J, with 16 bases between the two ends. In germline, CDR1 is SGHDT, CDR2 YYEEEE. The CDR3 totals 15 residues. This CDR3 reads CASSITTGAADTQYF. For the CDR3, the DNA is TGTGCCAGCAGCATAACAACGGGGGCCGCAGATACGCAGTATTTT.

The CDR3 region has the DNA TGTGCCATCAGTGGGCCCGGAGGGACTGAAGCTTTCTTT. This sequence encodes CAISGPGGTEAFF. V is TRBV10-3 and J is TRBJ1-1; D gene unclear. Trimming took 4 bases from V and 5 from J, leaving 11 bases between them. Germline assignment: CDR1 ENHRY and CDR2 SYGVKD. The CDR3 extends over 13 amino acids.

This chain uses TRBV27 with TRBJ1-1; 7 positions match TRBD1. The trim removed 9 bases at V and 4 bases at J, leaving 8 bases unmatched. Germline lookup yields CDR1 MNHEY and CDR2 SMNVEV (reference sequence). The CDR3 length is 13 residues. The CDR3: CASRRGRFTEAFF. The CDR3 region has the DNA TGTGCCAGTCGAAGGGGGCGTTTCACTGAAGCTTTCTTT.

The V and J genes are TRBV11-2 and TRBJ2-7, with 9 bases fitting TRBD1. Trimming removed 5 bases from V and 5 bases from J; junction bases left unmatched: 16. Germline lookup yields CDR1 SGHAT and CDR2 FQNNGV. The CDR3 consists of 17 residues. CDR3 sequence: CASSPSPPDRGFHEQYF. CDR3 DNA sequence: TGTGCCAGCAGCCCATCCCCCCCGGACAGGGGTTTCCACGAGCAGTACTTC.